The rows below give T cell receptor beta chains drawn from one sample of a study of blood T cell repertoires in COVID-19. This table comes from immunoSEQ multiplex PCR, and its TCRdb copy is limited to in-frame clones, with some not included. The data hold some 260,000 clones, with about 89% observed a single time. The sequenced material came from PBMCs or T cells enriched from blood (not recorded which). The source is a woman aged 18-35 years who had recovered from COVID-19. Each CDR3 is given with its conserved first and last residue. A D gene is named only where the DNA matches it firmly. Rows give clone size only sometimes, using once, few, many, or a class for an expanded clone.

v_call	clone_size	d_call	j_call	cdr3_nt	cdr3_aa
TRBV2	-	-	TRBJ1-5	TGTGCCAGCAGTTTTACACGACAGCCAAATCAGCCCCAGCATTTT	CASSFTRQPNQPQHF
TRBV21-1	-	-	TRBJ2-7	TGTGCCAGCAGCACTCTAGCGGGGGTCTACGAGCAGTACTTC	CASSTLAGVYEQYF
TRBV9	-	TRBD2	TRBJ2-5	TGTGCCAGCAGCGAAGACATAGGGGCGGGAGGGCGAGAGACCCAGTACTTC	CASSEDIGAGGRETQYF
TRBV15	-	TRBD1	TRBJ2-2	TGTGCCACCAGCTTCCGGGACAGCGCCACCGGGGAGCTGTTTTTT	CATSFRDSATGELFF
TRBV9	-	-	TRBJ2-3	TGTGCCAGCAGCGTAAGCGGAGGCGGCACAGATACGCAGTATTTT	CASSVSGGGTDTQYF
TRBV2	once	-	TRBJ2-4	TGTGCCAGCAGCCAGGAGGCCACCCGCAAAAACATTCAGTACTTC	CASSQEATRKNIQYF
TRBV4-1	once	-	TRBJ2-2	TGCGCCAGCATGACCAGCTTTCCGGGTACCGGGGAGCTGTTTTTT	CASMTSFPGTGELFF
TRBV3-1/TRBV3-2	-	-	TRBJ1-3	TGTGCCAGCAGCCAATATGACAGGCGGGACACCATATATTTT	CASSQYDRRDTIYF
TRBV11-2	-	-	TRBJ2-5	TGTGCCAGCAGCAGAGAGAGGCAAGAGACCCAGTACTTC	CASSRERQETQYF
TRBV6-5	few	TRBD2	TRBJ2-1	TGTGCCAGCAGTTCTGGGACTAGCGAGTACAATGAGCAGTTCTTC	CASSSGTSEYNEQFF
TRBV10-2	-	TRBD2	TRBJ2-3	TGCGCCAGCAGGGGGACTAGCGGTCTTAGCACAGATACGCAGTATTTT	CASRGTSGLSTDTQYF
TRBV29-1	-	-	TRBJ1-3	TGCAGCGCTGGTACTTCTGGAAACACCATATATTTT	CSAGTSGNTIYF
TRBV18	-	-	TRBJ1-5	TGTGCCAGCTCCCCCGGGACAAATAGCAATCAGCCCCAGCATTTT	CASSPGTNSNQPQHF
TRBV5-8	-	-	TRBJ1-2	TGTGCCAGCAGCTTGCGCACGGCGGGCTCATATGGCTACACCTTC	CASSLRTAGSYGYTF
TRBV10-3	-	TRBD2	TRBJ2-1	TGTGCCACGTCCATGGCCGGGAGGACCTACAATGAGCAGTTCTTC	CATSMAGRTYNEQFF
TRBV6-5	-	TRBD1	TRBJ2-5	TGTGCCAGCAGCCAGGGGGCGCGGGTTGTCGAGACCCAGTACTTC	CASSQGARVVETQYF
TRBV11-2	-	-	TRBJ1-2	TGTGCCAGCAGCTTAGATTCCCCCCCCCGGGGGGCTGCTAACTATGGCTACACCTTC	CASSLDSPPRGAANYGYTF
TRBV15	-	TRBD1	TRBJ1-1	TGTGCCACCTCTTTGCCCGGACAGGGCAACACTGAAGCTTTCTTT	CATSLPGQGNTEAFF
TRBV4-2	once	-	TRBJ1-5	TGTGCCAGCAGCCTTGGACAGCTCGAGGAGCCCCAGCATTTT	CASSLGQLEEPQHF
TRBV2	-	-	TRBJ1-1	TGTGCCAGCAGTCACGAAGGGGACACTGAAGCTTTCTTT	CASSHEGDTEAFF
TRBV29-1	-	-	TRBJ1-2	TGCAGCGTTGAATCAGGGGCATATGGCTACACCTTC	CSVESGAYGYTF
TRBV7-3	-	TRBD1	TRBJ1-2	TGTGCCAGCAGCTTATATCCAGGGGGCGGCAATGGCTACACCTTC	CASSLYPGGGNGYTF
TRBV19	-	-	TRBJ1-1	TGTGCCAGTAGTATGGGCAGGGCTGTGAACACTGAAGCTTTCTTT	CASSMGRAVNTEAFF
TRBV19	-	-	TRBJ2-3	TGTGCCAGTAGTATAAACCGCGGCAGAAAAACTAGCACAGATACGCAGTATTTT	CASSINRGRKTSTDTQYF
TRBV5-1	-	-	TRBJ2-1	TGCGCCAGCAGCTTGTATCCTAGCGTGGTTGTGGGATACAATGAGCAGTTCTTC	CASSLYPSVVVGYNEQFF
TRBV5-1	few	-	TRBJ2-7	TGCGCCAGCAGCTTGGGACAGGATTACGAGCAGTACTTC	CASSLGQDYEQYF
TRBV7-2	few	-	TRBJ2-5	TGTGCCAGCAGCCGGGAGATCCAAGAGACCCAGTACTTC	CASSREIQETQYF
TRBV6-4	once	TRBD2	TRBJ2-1	TGTGCCAGCAGTGCGGGTGGGGCGGGAGGCCACAATGAGCAGTTCTTC	CASSAGGAGGHNEQFF
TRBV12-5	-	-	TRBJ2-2	TGTGCTAGTGGTTTAGGGGCGGTGGACACCGGGGAGCTGTTTTTT	CASGLGAVDTGELFF
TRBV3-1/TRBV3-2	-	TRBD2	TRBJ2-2	TGTGCCAGCAGCCCACAAAGTGGCGGGAGTCCGCGTAACACCGGGGAGCTGTTTTTT	CASSPQSGGSPRNTGELFF
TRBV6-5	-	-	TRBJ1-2	TGTGCCAGCAGCCCAAGCGGGGCAGTCTATGGCTACACCTTC	CASSPSGAVYGYTF
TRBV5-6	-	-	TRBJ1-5	TGTGCCAGCAGCTTCTCGGATCAGCCCCAGCATTTT	CASSFSDQPQHF
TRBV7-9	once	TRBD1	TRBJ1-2	TGTGCCAGCAGCGTTGTATTCGGGACAGTGGTAGCTAACTATGGCTACACCTTC	CASSVVFGTVVANYGYTF
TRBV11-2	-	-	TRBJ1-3	TGTGCCAGCAGCTTGACAGTTCACTCTGGAAACACCATATATTTT	CASSLTVHSGNTIYF
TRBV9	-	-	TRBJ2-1	TGTGCCAGCTCAACGATTCTGGGAGTACATGAGCAGTTCTTC	CASSTILGVHEQFF
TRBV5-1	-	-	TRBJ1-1	TGCGCCAGCCAGACAGGCCGGGCAAGGAACACTGAAGCTTTCTTT	CASQTGRARNTEAFF
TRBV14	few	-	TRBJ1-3	TGTGCCAGCAGCCAAGATTTCGGTTCTGGAAACACCATATATTTT	CASSQDFGSGNTIYF
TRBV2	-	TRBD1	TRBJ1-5	TGTGCCAGCCGGGACAGGGGGACTCAGCCCCAGCATTTT	CASRDRGTQPQHF
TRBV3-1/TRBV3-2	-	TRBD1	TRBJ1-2	TGTGCCAGCAGCCGAGGGACAGCCGTGAGGGAAGGCGGCTACACCTTC	CASSRGTAVREGGYTF
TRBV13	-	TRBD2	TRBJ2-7	TGTGCCAGCAGCTTAGGCCGGACTAGCGGTTACTACGAGCAGTACTTC	CASSLGRTSGYYEQYF
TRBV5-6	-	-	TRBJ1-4	TGTGCCAGCAACAACCAGGGGAGGGGAGGTGAAAAACTGTTTTTT	CASNNQGRGGEKLFF
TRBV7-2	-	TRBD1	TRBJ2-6	TGTGCCAGCAGCTCGACCGGGACAGGGCAACCTGGGGCCAACGTCCTGACTTTC	CASSSTGTGQPGANVLTF
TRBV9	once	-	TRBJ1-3	TGTGCCAGCAGCGTAGGGGGCAGTGCATCTGGAAACACCATATATTTT	CASSVGGSASGNTIYF
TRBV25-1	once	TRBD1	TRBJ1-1	TGTGCCAGTGGGACAGGCATGAACACTGAAGCTTTCTTT	CASGTGMNTEAFF
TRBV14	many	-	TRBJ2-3	TGTGCCAGCAGCCCTTTCCAGGGAGATACGCAGTATTTT	CASSPFQGDTQYF
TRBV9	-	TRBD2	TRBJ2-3	TGTGCCAGCAGCGTAGAAGCGGGAGCGGATACGCAGTATTTT	CASSVEAGADTQYF
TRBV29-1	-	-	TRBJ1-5	TGCAGCGTTGAAACACGAGCAGGTCAGCCCCAGCATTTT	CSVETRAGQPQHF
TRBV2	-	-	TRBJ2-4	TGTGCCAGCATCCATCCAGGTGCCAAAAACATTCAGTACTTC	CASIHPGAKNIQYF
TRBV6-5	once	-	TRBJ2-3	TGTGCCAGCAGTTACTCGACGACTAATAGGGCAGATACGCAGTATTTT	CASSYSTTNRADTQYF
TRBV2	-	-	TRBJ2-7	TGTGCCAGCACCGCCCTCCCGGGTACCTACGAGCAGTACTTC	CASTALPGTYEQYF
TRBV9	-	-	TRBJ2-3	TGTGCCAGCAGCGTAGTCCCCCAGCGCGATACGCAGTATTTT	CASSVVPQRDTQYF
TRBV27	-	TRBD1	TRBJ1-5	TGTGCCAGCAGTCGGGACCGGGACAGGACTCGAGGACAGCCCCAGCATTTT	CASSRDRDRTRGQPQHF
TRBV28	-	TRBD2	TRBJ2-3	TGTGCCAGCAGCCCCGGGACTAGCGAGACAGATACGCAGTATTTT	CASSPGTSETDTQYF
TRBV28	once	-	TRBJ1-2	TGTGCCAGCAGTTTGACCGGGGGGAACTATGGCTACACCTTC	CASSLTGGNYGYTF